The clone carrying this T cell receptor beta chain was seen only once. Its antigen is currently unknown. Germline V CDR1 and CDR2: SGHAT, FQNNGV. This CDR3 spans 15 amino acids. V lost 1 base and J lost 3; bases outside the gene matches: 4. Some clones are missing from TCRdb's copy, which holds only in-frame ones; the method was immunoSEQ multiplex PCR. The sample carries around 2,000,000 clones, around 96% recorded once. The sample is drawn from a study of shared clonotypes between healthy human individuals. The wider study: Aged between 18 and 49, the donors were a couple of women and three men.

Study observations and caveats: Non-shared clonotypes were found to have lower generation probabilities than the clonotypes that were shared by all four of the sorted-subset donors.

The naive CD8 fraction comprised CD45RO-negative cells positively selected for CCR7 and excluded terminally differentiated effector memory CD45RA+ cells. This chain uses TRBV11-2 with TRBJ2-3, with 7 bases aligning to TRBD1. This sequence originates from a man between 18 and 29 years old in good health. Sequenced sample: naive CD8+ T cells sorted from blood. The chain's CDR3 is CASSLAAGGTDTQYF. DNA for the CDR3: TGTGCCAGCAGCTTAGCGGCAGGGGGTACAGATACGCAGTATTTT.